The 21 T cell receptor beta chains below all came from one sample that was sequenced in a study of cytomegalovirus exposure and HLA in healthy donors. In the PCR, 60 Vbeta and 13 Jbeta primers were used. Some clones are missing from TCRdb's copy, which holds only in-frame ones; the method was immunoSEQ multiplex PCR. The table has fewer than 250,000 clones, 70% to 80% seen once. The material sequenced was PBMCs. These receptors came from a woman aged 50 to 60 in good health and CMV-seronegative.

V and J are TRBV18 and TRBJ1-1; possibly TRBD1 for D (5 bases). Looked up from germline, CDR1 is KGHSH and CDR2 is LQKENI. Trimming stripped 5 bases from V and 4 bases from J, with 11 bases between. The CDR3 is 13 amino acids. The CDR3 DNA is TGTGCCAGCTCAGACAGAAGGGGCACTGAAGCTTTCTTT. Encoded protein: CASSDRRGTEAFF.

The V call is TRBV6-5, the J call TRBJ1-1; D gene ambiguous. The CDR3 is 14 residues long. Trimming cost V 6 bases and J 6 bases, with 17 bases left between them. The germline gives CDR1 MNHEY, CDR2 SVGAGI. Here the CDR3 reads CASRTTTRQSEAFF. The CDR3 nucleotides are TGTGCCAGCAGAACAACGACGAGGCAGTCTGAAGCTTTCTTT.

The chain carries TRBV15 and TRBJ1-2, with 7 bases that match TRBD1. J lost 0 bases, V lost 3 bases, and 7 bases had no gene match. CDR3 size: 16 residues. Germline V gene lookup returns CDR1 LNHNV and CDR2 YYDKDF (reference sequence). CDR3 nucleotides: TGTGCCACCAGCAGCGTTAGGACAGGAGCTAACTATGGCTACACCTTC. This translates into CATSSVRTGANYGYTF.

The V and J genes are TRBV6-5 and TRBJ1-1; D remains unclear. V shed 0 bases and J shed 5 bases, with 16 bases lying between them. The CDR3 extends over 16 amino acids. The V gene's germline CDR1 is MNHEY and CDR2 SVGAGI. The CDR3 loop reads CASSYSGGPTETEAFF. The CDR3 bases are TGTGCCAGCAGTTACTCGGGAGGGCCTACGGAAACTGAAGCTTTCTTT.

CDR3: CASSSQRVQNTEAFF. As DNA, the CDR3 is TGTGCCAGCAGCTCGCAACGGGTTCAGAACACTGAAGCTTTCTTT. The chain joins TRBV11-2 to TRBJ1-1; D is ambiguous. With 4 bases removed from V and 1 base from J, the gap between germline ends came to 13 bases. CDR1 is SGHAT, CDR2 FQNNGV, per germline. The CDR3 sequence is 15 residues long.

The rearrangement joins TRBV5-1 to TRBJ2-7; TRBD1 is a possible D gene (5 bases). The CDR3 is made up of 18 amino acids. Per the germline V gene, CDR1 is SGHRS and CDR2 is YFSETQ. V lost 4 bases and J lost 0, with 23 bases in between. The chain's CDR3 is CASSLTYLEDIVSYEQYF. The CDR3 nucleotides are TGCGCCAGCAGCCTAACATACCTTGAGGACATTGTCTCCTACGAGCAGTACTTC.

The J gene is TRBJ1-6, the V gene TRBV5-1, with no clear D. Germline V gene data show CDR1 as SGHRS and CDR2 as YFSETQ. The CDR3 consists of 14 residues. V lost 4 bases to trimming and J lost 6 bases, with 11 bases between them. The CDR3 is CASSASHTNSPLHF. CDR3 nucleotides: TGCGCCAGCAGCGCGTCGCATACTAATTCACCCCTCCACTTT.

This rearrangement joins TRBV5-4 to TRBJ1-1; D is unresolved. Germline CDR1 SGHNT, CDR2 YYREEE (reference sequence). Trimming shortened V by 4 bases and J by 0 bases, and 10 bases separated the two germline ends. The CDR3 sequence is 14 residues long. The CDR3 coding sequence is TGTGCCAGCAGCCCCCCAGGTTTGAACACTGAAGCTTTCTTT. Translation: CASSPPGLNTEAFF.

This CDR3 is CASSFERGVGSTDTQYF. The DNA for the CDR3 is TGTGCCAGCAGCTTTGAGCGGGGGGTAGGGAGCACAGATACGCAGTATTTT. V gene TRBV7-2 combines with J gene TRBJ2-3; 9 bases map to TRBD2. V lost 3 bases and J lost 0; bases outside the gene matches: 7. Germline CDR1 is SGHTA and CDR2 is FQGNSA. There are 17 residues in the CDR3.

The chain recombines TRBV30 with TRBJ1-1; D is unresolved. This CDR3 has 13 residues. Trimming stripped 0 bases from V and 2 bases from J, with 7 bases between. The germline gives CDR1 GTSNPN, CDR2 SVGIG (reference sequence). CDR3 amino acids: CAWSVKLNTEAFF. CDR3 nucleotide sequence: TGTGCCTGGAGTGTAAAATTAAACACTGAAGCTTTCTTT. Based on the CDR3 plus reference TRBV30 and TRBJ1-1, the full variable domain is SQTIHQWPATLVQPVGSPLSLECTVEGTSNPNLYWYRQAAGRGLQLLFYSVGIGQISSEVPQNLSASRPQDRQFILSSKKLLLSDSGFYLCAWSVKLNTEAFFGQGTRLTVV.

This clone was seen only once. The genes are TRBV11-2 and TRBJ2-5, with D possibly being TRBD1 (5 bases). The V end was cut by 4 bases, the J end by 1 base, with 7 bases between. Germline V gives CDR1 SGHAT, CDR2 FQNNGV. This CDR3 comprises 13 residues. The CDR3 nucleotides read TGTGCCAGCAGCTGGGGCCTCCAAGAGACCCAGTACTTC. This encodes CASSWGLQETQYF.

The CDR3 bases are TGTGCCATCAGTGGAGGGCAACAAGAGACCCAGTACTTC. Translated, it gives CAISGGQQETQYF. This chain uses TRBV10-3 with TRBJ2-5, with a tentative D call TRBD2 (5 bases). This CDR3 has 13 residues. V was clipped by 4 bases and J by 2 bases, with 8 bases between them. The V gene's germline CDR1 is ENHRY and CDR2 SYGVKD.

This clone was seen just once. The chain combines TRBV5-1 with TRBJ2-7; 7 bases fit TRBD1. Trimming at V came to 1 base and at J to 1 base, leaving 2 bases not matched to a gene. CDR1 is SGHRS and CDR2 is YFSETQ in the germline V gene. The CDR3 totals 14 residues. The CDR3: CASSLPGGSYEQYF. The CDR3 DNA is TGCGCCAGCAGCTTGCCAGGGGGATCCTACGAGCAGTACTTC.

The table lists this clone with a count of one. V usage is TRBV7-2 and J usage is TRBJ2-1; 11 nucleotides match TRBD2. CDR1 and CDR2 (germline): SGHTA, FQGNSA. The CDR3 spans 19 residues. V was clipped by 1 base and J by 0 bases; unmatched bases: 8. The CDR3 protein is CASSLGGRLAGHSYNEQFF. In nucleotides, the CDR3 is TGTGCCAGCAGCTTAGGGGGGCGACTAGCGGGACACTCCTACAATGAGCAGTTCTTC.

Written as DNA, the CDR3 is TGTGCCAGCAGTGAAACCCCTGCGGCTGAAGCTTTCTTT. Its translation: CASSETPAAEAFF. This rearrangement joins TRBV6-4 to TRBJ1-1; the D is unclear. CDR1 and CDR2 (germline): MRHNA, SNTAGT. V was clipped by 3 bases and J by 6 bases, with 11 bases between them. The CDR3 extends over 13 amino acids.

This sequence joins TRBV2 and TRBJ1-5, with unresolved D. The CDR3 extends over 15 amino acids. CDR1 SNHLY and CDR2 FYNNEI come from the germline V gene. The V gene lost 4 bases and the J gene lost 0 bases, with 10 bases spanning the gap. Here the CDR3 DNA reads TGTGCCAGCAGTGCAACGCTAGATAGCAATCAGCCCCAGCATTTT. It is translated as CASSATLDSNQPQHF.

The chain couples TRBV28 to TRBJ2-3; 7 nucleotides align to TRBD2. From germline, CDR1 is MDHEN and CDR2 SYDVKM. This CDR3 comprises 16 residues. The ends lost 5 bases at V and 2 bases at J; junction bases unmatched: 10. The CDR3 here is CASSRVLAPITDTQYF. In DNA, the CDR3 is TGTGCCAGCAGTAGGGTACTAGCGCCTATCACAGATACGCAGTATTTT. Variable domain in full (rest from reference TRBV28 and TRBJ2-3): DVKVTQSSRYLVKRTGEKVFLECVQDMDHENMFWYRQDPGLGLRLIYFSYDVKMKEKGDIPEGYSVSREKKERFSLILESASTNQTSMYLCASSRVLAPITDTQYFGPGTRLTVL.

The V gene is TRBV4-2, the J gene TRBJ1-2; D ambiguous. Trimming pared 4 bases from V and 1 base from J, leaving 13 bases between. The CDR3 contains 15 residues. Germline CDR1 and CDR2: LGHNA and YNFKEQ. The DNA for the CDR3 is TGTGCCAGCAGCCGCGCCCCTCTAGGTAACTATGGCTACACCTTC. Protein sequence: CASSRAPLGNYGYTF.

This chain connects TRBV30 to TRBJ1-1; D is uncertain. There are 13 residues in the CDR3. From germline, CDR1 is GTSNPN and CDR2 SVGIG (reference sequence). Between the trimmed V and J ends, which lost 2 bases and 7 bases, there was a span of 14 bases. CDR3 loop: CAWSKSGFNEAFF. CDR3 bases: TGTGCCTGGAGTAAGTCAGGCTTTAATGAAGCTTTCTTT.

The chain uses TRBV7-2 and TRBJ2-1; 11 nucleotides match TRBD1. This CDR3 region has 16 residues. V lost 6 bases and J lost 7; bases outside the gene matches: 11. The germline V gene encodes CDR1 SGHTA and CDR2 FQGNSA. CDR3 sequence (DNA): TGTGCCAGCAGTTTATCCGGGACAGGGGGTTGGAATGAGCAGTTCTTC. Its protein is CASSLSGTGGWNEQFF.

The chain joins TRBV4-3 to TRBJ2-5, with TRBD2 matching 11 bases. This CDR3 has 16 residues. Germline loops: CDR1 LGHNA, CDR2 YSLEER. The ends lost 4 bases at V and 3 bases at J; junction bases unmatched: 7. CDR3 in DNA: TGCGCCAGCAGCCCAGGGGCTAGCGGGAGGAAAGAGACCCAGTACTTC. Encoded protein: CASSPGASGRKETQYF.